This TCR beta chain was captured by sequencing in a study of cytomegalovirus exposure and HLA in healthy donors. General study points: With high specificity and sensitivity, the classifier reportedly diagnosed cytomegalovirus status. In a later analysis, donors in an Asian-associated ancestry cluster reportedly had fewer N-insertions in productive TCRs than the cohort mean. Later analysis identified a missense DCLRE1C variant that was linked to TCR beta V- and J-gene trimming.

13 Jbeta primers and 60 Vbeta primers were used for the PCR. How the authors handled the data: Later, roughly 77 million unique TCR beta chains were counted in an analysis, and some 9.9 million of them were shared. The protocol was immunoSEQ multiplex PCR, while the TCRdb copy is restricted to in-frame clones and leaves out a portion. The DNA was the basis for D and trimming; V, J and clone size are from that table. The sample lists 250,000 to 300,000 clones; roughly four fifths were seen once. J was trimmed by 4 bases and V by 7 bases; bases with no gene match: 9. Germline V lookup: CDR1 SNHLY, CDR2 FYNNEI. The CDR3 has 15 amino acids. About this clone itself: Its antigen is undetermined.

The sample was PBMCs. The sequence came from a woman in her thirties or forties in good health and CMV-seropositive. The chain carries TRBV2 and TRBJ2-1; TRBD2 agrees at 8 bases. This CDR3 reads CASTVTGGGYNEQFF. CDR3 sequence (DNA): TGTGCCAGCACCGTAACGGGGGGGGGATACAATGAGCAGTTCTTC. Based on the CDR3 plus reference TRBV2 and TRBJ2-1, the full variable domain is EPEVTQTPSHQVTQMGQEVILRCVPISNHLYFYWYRQILGQKVEFLVSFYNNEISEKSEIFDDQFSVERPDGSNFTLKIRSTKLEDSAMYFCASTVTGGGYNEQFFGPGTRLTVL.